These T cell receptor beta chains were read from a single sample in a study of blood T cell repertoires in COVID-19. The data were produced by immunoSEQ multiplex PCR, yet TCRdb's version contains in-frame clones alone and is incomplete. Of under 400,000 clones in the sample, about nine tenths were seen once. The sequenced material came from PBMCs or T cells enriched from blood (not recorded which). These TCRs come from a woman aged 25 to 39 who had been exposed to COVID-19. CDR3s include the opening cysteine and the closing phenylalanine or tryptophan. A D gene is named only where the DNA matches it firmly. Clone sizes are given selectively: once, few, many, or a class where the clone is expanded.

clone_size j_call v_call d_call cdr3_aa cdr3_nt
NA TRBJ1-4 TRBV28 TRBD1 CASSRPQGAGDEKLFF TGTGCCAGCAGTCGTCCCCAGGGGGCCGGGGATGAAAAACTGTTTTTT
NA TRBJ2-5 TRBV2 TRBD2 CASSAASGGGETQYF TGTGCCAGCAGTGCGGCTAGCGGAGGAGGAGAGACCCAGTACTTC
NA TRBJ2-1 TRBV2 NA CASSGQSTYNEQFF TGTGCCAGCAGCGGACAGAGTACCTACAATGAGCAGTTCTTC
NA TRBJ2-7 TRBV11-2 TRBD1 CASHSVRDRGSHEQYF TGTGCCAGCCACTCTGTCCGGGACAGGGGGTCCCACGAGCAGTACTTC
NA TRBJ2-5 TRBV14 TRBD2 CASSQRTSGRGAAGETQYF TGTGCCAGCAGCCAACGGACTAGCGGGAGGGGGGCCGCCGGAGAGACCCAGTACTTC
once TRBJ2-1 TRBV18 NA CASSPGGGENNEQFF TGTGCCAGCTCACCAGGAGGGGGCGAAAACAATGAGCAGTTCTTC
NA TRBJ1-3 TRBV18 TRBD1 CASSPTGVGSGNTIYF TGTGCCAGCTCTCCAACAGGGGTCGGGTCTGGAAACACCATATATTTT
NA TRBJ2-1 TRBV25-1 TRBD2 CASTGLAHNEQFF TGTGCCAGCACTGGACTAGCCCACAATGAGCAGTTCTTC
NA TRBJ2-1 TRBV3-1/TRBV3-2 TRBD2 CASSQVPTSGGPTYNEQFF TGTGCCAGCAGCCAAGTCCCGACTAGCGGGGGACCGACCTACAATGAGCAGTTCTTC
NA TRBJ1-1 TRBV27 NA CASSLLGGVPNTEAFF TGTGCCAGCAGTTTATTGGGGGGGGTTCCGAACACTGAAGCTTTCTTT
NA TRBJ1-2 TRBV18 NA CASSPKGQPHGYTF TGTGCCAGCTCACCTAAGGGACAACCCCATGGCTACACCTTC